This T cell receptor beta chain was sequenced during a study of T cell changes during pregnancy in multiple sclerosis. The repertoire was sequenced with immunoSEQ multiplex PCR; TCRdb's copy has only in-frame clones and lacks some. This sample yields roughly 79,000 clones, of which around 93% are seen a single time; approximately 0.7% belongs to the top ten. The CDR3 consists of 15 residues. The V and J ends lost 6 bases and 5 bases, in that order; junction bases with no gene match: 7. Germline values: CDR1 MNHEY, CDR2 SVGAGI. The gene calls are TRBV6-5 and TRBJ1-1; TRBD1 matches at 12 bases. This clonotype originated in a female donor in good health, enrolled as a control in a pregnancy study. Material: peripheral blood, obtained in the second trimester of pregnancy. The CDR3 DNA reads TGTGCCAGCAGCAAGGGACAGGGGGCTGTAACTGAAGCTTTCTTT. Its translation: CASSKGQGAVTEAFF.